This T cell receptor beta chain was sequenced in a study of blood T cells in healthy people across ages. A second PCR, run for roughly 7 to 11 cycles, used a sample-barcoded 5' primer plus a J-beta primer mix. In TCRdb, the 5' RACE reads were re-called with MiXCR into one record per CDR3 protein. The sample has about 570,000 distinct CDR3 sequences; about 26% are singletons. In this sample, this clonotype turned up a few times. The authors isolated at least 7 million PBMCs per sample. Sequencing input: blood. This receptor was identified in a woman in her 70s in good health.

The CDR3 DNA is TGCAGTGGGGGTGACAGTTACTACGAGCAGTACTTC. Translation gives CSGGDSYYEQYF. This chain links TRBV20-1 with TRBJ2-7; D might be TRBD1 (5 bases). The V gene lost 7 bases and the J gene lost 3 bases, with 13 bases spanning the gap. From germline, CDR1 is DFQATT and CDR2 SNEGSKA (reference sequence). The CDR3 loop spans 12 amino acids.